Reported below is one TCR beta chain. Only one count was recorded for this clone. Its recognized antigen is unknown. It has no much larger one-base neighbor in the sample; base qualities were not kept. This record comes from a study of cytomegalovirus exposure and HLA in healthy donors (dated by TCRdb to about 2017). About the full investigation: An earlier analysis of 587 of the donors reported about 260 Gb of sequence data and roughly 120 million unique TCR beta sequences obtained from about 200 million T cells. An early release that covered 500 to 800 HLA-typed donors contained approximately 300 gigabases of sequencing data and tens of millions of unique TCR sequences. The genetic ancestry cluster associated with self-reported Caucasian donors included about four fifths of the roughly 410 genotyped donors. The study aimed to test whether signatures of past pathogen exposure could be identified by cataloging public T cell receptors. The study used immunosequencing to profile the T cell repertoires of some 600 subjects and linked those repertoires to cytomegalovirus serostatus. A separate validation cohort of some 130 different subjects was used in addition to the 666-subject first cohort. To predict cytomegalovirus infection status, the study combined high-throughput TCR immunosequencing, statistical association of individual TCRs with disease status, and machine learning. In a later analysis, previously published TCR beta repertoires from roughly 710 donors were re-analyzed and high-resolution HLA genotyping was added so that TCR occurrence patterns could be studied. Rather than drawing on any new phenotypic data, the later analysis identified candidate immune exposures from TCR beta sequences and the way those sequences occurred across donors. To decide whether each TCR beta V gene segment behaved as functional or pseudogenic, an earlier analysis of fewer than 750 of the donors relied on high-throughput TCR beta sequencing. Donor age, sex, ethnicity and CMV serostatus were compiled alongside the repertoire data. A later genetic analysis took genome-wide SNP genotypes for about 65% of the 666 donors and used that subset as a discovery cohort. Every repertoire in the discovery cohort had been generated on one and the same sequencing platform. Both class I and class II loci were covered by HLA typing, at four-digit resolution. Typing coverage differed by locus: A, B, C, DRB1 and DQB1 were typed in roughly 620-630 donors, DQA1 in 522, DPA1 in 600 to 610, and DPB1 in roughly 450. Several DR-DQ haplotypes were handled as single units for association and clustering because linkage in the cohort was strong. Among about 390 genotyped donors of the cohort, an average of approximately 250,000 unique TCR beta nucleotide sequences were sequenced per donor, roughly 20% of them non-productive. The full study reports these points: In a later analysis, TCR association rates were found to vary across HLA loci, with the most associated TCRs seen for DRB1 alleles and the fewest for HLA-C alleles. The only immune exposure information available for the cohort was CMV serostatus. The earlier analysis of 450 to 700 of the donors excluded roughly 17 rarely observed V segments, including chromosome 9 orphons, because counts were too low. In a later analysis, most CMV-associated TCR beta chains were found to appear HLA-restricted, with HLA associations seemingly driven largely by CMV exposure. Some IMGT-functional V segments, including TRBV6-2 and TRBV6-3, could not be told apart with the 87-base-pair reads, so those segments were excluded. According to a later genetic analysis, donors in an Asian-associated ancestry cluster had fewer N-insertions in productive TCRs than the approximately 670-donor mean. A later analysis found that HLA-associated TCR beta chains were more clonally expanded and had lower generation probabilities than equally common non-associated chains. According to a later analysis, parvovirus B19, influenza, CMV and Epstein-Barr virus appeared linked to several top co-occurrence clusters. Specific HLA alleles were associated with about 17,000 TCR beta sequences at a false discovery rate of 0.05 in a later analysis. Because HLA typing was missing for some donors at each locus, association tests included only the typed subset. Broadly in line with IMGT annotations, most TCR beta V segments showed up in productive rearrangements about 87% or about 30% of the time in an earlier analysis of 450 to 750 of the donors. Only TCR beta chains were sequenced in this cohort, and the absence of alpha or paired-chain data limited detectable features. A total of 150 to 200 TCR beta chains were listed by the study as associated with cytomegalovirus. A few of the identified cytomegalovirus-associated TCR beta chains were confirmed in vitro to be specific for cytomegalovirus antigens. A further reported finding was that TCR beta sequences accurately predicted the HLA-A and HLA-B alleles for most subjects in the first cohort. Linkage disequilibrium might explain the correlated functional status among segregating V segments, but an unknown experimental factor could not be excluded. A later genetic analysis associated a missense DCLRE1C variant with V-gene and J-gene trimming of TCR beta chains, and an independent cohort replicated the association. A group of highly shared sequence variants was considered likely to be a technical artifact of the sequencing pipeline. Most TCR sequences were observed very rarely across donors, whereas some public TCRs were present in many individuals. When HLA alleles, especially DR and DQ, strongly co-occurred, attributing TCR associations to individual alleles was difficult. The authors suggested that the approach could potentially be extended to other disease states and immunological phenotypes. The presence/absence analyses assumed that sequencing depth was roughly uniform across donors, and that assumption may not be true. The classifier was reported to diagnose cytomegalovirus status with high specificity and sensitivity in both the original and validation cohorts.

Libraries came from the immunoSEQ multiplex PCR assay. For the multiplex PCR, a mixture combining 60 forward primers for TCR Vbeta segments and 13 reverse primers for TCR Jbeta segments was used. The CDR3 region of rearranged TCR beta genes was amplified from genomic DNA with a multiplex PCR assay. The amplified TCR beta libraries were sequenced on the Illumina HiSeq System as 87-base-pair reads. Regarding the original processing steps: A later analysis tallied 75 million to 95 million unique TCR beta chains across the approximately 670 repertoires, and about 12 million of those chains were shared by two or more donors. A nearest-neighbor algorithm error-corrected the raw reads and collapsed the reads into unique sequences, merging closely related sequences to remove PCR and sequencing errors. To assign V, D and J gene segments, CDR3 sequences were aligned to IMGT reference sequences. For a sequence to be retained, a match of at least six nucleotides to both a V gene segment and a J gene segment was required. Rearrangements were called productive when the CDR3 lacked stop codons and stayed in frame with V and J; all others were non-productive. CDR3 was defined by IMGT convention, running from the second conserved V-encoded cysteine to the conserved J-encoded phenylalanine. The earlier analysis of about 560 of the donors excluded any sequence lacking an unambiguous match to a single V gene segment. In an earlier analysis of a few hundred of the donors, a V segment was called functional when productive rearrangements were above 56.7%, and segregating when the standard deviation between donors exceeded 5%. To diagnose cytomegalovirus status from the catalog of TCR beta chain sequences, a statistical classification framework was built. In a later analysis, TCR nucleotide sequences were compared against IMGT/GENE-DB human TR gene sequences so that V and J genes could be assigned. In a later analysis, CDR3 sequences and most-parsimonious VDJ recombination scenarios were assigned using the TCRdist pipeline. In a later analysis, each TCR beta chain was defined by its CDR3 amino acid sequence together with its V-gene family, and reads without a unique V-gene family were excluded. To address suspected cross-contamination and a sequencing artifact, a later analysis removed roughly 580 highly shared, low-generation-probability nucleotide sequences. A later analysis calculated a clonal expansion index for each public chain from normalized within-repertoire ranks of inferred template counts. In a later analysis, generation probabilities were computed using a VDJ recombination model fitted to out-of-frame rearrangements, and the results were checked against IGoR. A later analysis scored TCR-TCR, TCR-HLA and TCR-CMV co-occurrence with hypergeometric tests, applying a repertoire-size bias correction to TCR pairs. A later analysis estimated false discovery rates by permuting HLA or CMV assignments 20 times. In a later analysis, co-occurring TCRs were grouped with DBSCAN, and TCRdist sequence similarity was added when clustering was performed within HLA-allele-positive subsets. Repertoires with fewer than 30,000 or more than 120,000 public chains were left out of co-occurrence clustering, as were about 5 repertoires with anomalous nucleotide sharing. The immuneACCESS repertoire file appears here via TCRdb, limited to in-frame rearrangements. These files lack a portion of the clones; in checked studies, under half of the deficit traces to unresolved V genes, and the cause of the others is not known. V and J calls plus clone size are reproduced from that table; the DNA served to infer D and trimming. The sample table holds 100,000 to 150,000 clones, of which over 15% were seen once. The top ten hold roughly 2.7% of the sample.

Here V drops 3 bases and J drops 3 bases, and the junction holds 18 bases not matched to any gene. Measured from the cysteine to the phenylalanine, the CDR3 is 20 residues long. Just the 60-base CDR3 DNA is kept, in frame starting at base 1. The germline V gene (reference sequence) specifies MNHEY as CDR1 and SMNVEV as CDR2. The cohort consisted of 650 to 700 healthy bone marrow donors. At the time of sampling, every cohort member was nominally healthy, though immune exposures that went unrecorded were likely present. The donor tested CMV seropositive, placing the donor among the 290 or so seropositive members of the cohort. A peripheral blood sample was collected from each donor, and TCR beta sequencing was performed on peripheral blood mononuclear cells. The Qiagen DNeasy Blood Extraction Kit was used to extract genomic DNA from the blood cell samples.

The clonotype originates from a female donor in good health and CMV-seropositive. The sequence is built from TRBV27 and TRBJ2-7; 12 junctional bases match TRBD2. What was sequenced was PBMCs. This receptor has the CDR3 CASSFVSYGTSGRRDYEQYF. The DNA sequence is TGTGCCAGCAGTTTCGTATCTTACGGGACTAGCGGGCGAAGGGACTACGAGCAGTACTTC.